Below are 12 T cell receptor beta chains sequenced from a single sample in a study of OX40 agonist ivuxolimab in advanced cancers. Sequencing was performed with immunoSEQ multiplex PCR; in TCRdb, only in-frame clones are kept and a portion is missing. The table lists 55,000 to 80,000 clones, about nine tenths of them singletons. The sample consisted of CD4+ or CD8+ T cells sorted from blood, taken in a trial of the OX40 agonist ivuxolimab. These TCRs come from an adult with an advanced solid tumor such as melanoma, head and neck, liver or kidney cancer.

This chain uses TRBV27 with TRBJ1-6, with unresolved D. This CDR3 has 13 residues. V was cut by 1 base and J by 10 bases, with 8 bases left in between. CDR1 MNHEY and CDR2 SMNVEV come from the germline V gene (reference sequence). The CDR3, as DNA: TGTGCCAGCAGTTTATACGAGGAATCACCCCTCCACTTT. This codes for CASSLYEESPLHF.

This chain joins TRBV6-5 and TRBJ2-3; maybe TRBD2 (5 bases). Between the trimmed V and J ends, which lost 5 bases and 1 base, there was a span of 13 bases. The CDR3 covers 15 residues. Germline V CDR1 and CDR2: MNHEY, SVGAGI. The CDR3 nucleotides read TGTGCCAGCAGTGGAGGTTTGACTGGCACAGATACGCAGTATTTT. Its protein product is CASSGGLTGTDTQYF.

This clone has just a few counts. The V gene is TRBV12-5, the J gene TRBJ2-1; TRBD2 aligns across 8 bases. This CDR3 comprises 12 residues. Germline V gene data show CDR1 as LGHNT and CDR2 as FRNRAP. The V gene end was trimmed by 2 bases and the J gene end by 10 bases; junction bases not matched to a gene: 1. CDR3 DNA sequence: TGTGCTAGTGGTTTGCAGCGGGGGGAGCAGTTCTTC. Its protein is CASGLQRGEQFF.

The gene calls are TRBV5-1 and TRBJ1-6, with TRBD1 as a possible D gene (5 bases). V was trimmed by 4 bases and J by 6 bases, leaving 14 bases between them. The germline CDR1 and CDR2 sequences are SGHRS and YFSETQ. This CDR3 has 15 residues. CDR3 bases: TGCGCCAGCAGCCGGGACTCGAAGGCTAATTCACCCCTCCACTTT. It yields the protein CASSRDSKANSPLHF.

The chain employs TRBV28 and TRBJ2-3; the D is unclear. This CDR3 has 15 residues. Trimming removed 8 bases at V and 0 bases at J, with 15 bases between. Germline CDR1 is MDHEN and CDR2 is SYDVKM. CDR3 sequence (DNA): TGTGCCAGCCTTCGCCTCTGGGGTAGCACAGATACGCAGTATTTT. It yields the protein CASLRLWGSTDTQYF. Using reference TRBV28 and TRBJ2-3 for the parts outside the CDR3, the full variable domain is DVKVTQSSRYLVKRTGEKVFLECVQDMDHENMFWYRQDPGLGLRLIYFSYDVKMKEKGDIPEGYSVSREKKERFSLILESASTNQTSMYLCASLRLWGSTDTQYFGPGTRLTVL.

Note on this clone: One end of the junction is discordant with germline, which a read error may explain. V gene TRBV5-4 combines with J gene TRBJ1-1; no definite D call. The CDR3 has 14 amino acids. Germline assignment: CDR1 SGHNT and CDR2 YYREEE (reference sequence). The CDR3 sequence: CASSQTLENTEAFF. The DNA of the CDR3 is TGCGCCAGCAGCCAGACACTGGAGAACACTGAAGCTTTCTTT.

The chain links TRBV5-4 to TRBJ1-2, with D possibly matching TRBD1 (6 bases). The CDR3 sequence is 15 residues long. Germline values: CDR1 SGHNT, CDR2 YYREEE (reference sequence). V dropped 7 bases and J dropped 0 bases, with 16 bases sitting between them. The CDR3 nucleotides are TGTGCCAGCGCCATTCCCACAGGGTCTAACTATGGCTACACCTTC. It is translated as CASAIPTGSNYGYTF.

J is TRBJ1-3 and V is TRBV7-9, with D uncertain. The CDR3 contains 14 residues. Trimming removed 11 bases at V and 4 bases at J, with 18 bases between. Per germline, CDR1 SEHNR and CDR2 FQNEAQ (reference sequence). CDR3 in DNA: TGTGCCTTTCGGGCCGGCAGCTCAGGAAACACCATATATTTT. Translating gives CAFRAGSSGNTIYF.

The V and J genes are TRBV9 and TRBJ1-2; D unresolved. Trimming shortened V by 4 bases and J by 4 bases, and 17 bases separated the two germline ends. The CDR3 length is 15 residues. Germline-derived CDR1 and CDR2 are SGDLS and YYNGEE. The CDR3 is CASSPPRATLYGYTF. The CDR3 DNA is TGTGCCAGCAGCCCTCCGCGCGCGACCCTCTATGGCTACACCTTC.

The CDR3 sequence: CASGFCEGHPQGNTIYF. The CDR3 nucleotides are TGTGCTAGTGGTTTTTGCGAGGGACATCCGCAAGGAAACACCATATATTTT. The chain carries TRBV12-5 and TRBJ1-3; D perhaps matches TRBD1 (6 bases). The CDR3 is 17 residues long. Germline V gene lookup returns CDR1 LGHNT and CDR2 FRNRAP. Trimming stripped 3 bases from V and 4 bases from J, with 19 bases between.

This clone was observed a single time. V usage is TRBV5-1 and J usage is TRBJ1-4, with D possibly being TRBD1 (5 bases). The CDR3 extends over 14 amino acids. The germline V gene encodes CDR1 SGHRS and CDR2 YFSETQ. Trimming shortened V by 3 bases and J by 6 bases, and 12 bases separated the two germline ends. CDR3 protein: CASSWGRLDEKLFF. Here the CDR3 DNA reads TGCGCCAGCAGCTGGGGGAGGTTGGATGAAAAACTGTTTTTT. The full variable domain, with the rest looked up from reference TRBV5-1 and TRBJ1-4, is KAGVTQTPRYLIKTRGQQVTLSCSPISGHRSVSWYQQTPGQGLQFLFEYFSETQRNKGNFPGRFSGRQFSNSRSEMNVSTLELGDSALYLCASSWGRLDEKLFFGSGTQLSVL.

CDR3 in amino acids: CASSPREANYGYTF. As DNA, the CDR3 is TGTGCCAGCTCACCCCGCGAGGCTAACTATGGCTACACCTTC. V usage is TRBV18 and J usage is TRBJ1-2; D is undetermined. The V gene's germline CDR1 is KGHSH and CDR2 LQKENI. Trimming shortened V by 3 bases and J by 0 bases, and 8 bases separated the two germline ends. The CDR3 is 14 amino acids.